This paragraph reports one T cell receptor beta chain. This entry comes from a study of blood T cell repertoires in COVID-19. Clones were read by immunoSEQ multiplex PCR, and TCRdb kept only the in-frame ones, dropping some. The sample has over 140,000 clones, 70% to 80% seen once; the top ten hold roughly 9%. The V gene end was trimmed by 5 bases and the J gene end by 7 bases; junction bases not matched to a gene: 13. The CDR3 loop spans 15 amino acids. Germline CDR1 reads MNHEY; CDR2 reads SMNVEV (reference sequence). This TCR derives from a woman in her 50s with active or convalescent COVID-19. The chain couples TRBV27 to TRBJ1-2, with 7 bases that match TRBD1. The sample was peripheral blood. The chain's CDR3 is CASSPRQGATGGYTF. DNA for the CDR3: TGTGCCAGCAGTCCGCGACAGGGAGCAACGGGTGGCTACACCTTC.